In its sample, the clone carrying this TCR beta chain was seen many times. TCRdb fed the RT-PCR reads into MiXCR, producing one record per CDR3 protein. The sample has more than 600,000 distinct CDR3 sequences; 12% to 15% are singletons. Losses at the gene ends were 5 bases for V and 0 bases for J; bases not matched to a gene: 12. The CDR3 spans 17 residues. The germline CDR1 and CDR2 sequences are MNHEY and SMNVEV (reference sequence). V is TRBV27 and J is TRBJ1-1; the match to TRBD1 covers 7 bases. Sequencing used memory CD4+ T cells from blood. The clonotype was recovered from a female donor in good health, serving as a healthy control. DNA of the CDR3: TGTGCCAGCAGTGCCGGGACAGTCATCTCCGTGAACACTGAAGCTTTCTTT. Translating it yields CASSAGTVISVNTEAFF.